These 27 T cell receptor beta chains were sequenced from one sample in a study of T cell repertoires in ileal Crohn's disease. Clones were read by immunoSEQ multiplex PCR, and TCRdb kept only the in-frame ones, dropping some. The sample has 5,500 to 7,000 clones, nearly 97% seen once. The sequencing input was ileal tissue. Receptor source: an adult with Crohn's disease.

This clone occurred once. The V call is TRBV6-5, the J call TRBJ1-3; D is possibly TRBD1 (6 bases). Deletions cut 6 bases from V and 3 bases from J, with 12 bases between. There are 14 residues in the CDR3. Germline V gene lookup returns CDR1 MNHEY and CDR2 SVGAGI. CDR3 amino acids: CASSRGDGGNTIYF. CDR3 coding DNA: TGTGCCAGCAGCAGGGGAGATGGTGGAAACACCATATATTTT.

CDR3 bases: TGTGCCAGCAGCTTGGATCCGGGGATGAACACTGAAGCTTTCTTT. It yields the protein CASSLDPGMNTEAFF. The chain couples TRBV5-4 to TRBJ1-1; D call uncertain. The V end was cut by 0 bases, the J end by 0 bases, with 9 bases between. Germline CDR1 and CDR2: SGHNT and YYREEE (reference sequence). The CDR3 is 15 residues long. The entire variable domain, with the rest obtained from reference TRBV5-4 and TRBJ1-1, is as follows: ETGVTQSPTHLIKTRGQQVTLRCSSQSGHNTVSWYQQALGQGPQFIFQYYREEENGRGNFPPRFSGLQFPNYSSELNVNALELDDSALYLCASSLDPGMNTEAFFGQGTRLTVV.

This chain connects TRBV30 to TRBJ2-6, with 8 bases identical to TRBD1. Losses at the gene ends were 2 bases for V and 5 bases for J; bases not matched to a gene: 5. Germline CDR1 reads GTSNPN; CDR2 reads SVGIG (reference sequence). CDR3 length: 15 amino acids. Here the CDR3 reads CAWSFRGPRANVLTF. DNA for the CDR3: TGTGCCTGGAGTTTCAGGGGGCCGAGGGCCAACGTCCTGACTTTC.

This clone has just one count. The chain carries TRBV5-1 and TRBJ1-2; 9 bases map to TRBD1. CDR1 is SGHRS and CDR2 is YFSETQ in the germline V gene. J lost 7 bases, V lost 0 bases, and 7 bases had no gene match. This CDR3 has 15 residues. This chain's CDR3 is CASSLETGGAGGYTF. As DNA, the CDR3 is TGCGCCAGCAGCTTGGAGACAGGGGGTGCTGGTGGCTACACCTTC.

This clone was counted a single time. The chain combines TRBV7-2 with TRBJ2-5, with 8 bases that match TRBD1. V was clipped by 1 base and J by 6 bases; unmatched bases: 10. The CDR3 consists of 16 residues. Germline V lookup: CDR1 SGHTA, CDR2 FQGNSA. The CDR3 spells CASSLVGPGGAKTQYF. The CDR3 DNA reads as TGTGCCAGCAGCTTAGTTGGGCCAGGGGGCGCGAAGACCCAGTACTTC. Supplemented by reference TRBV7-2 and TRBJ2-5, the full variable domain reads GAGVSQSPSNKVTEKGKDVELRCDPISGHTALYWYRQSLGQGLEFLIYFQGNSAPDKSGLPSDRFSAERTGGSVSTLTIQRTQQEDSAVYLCASSLVGPGGAKTQYFGPGTRLLVL.

The rearrangement links TRBV6-5 to TRBJ1-4; D gene ambiguous. The CDR3 sequence is 14 residues long. Deletions cut 7 bases from V and 0 bases from J, with 9 bases between. Germline V gene sequence: CDR1 MNHEY, CDR2 SVGAGI. The DNA for the CDR3 is TGTGCCAGCAAGAAAACTGCAACTAATGAAAAACTGTTTTTT. This gives the protein CASKKTATNEKLFF.

The J gene is TRBJ2-5, the V gene TRBV5-4; a weak D match, TRBD2 (5 bases). The CDR3 totals 15 residues. V was pared by 4 bases and J by 2 bases, with 15 bases between. The germline V gene encodes CDR1 SGHNT and CDR2 YYREEE (reference sequence). CDR3 DNA: TGTGCCAGCAGCCCTCGTGGATGGGAGCAAGAGACCCAGTACTTC. This encodes CASSPRGWEQETQYF.

V and J are TRBV6-1 and TRBJ1-4; 10 bases match TRBD1. J gave up 4 bases and V 6 bases, and 5 bases lay outside the gene matches. The CDR3 has 15 residues. CDR1 MNHNS and CDR2 SASEGT come from the germline V gene. CDR3 sequence: CASSRGQGINEKLFF. The CDR3 DNA sequence: TGTGCCAGCAGCCGGGGACAGGGGATTAATGAAAAACTGTTTTTT.

V gene TRBV20-1 combines with J gene TRBJ1-2; the D is unclear. CDR1 DFQATT and CDR2 SNEGSKA come from the germline V gene (reference sequence). The CDR3 length is 11 residues. Deletions cut 7 bases from V and 6 bases from J, with 12 bases between. The CDR3 bases are TGCAGTGGCTCGTCCGAGGATGGCTACACCTTC. It specifies CSGSSEDGYTF.

The table lists this clone with a count of one. The chain employs TRBV5-4 and TRBJ2-1; TRBD1 agrees at 7 bases. The V gene's germline CDR1 is SGHNT and CDR2 YYREEE (reference sequence). The junction had 9 bases not matched to a gene; V was cut back by 4 bases and J by 8 bases. The length of the CDR3 is 14 residues. The CDR3 here is CASSTRQGWDEQFF. CDR3 nucleotide sequence: TGTGCCAGCAGCACCCGACAGGGTTGGGATGAGCAGTTCTTC.

The chain has TRBV6-1 and TRBJ2-7, with D tentatively TRBD2 (5 bases). From germline, CDR1 is MNHNS and CDR2 SASEGT. This CDR3 spans 18 amino acids. Trimming took 1 base from V and 1 from J, leaving 20 bases between them. The CDR3: CASSEVTPGVRRSYEQYV. DNA of the CDR3: TGTGCCAGCAGTGAAGTAACCCCCGGCGTTCGGAGGTCCTACGAGCAGTACGTC.

The rearrangement joins TRBV5-5 to TRBJ2-5; 9 bases agree with TRBD2. The CDR3 loop spans 17 amino acids. V dropped 2 bases and J dropped 1; count of bases not matched to a gene: 9. Germline assignment: CDR1 SGHKS and CDR2 YYEKEE (reference sequence). In DNA, the CDR3 is TGTGCCAGCAGCTTAGGTTCAGCGGGGGGACGCCAAGAGACCCAGTACTTC. Translated, it gives CASSLGSAGGRQETQYF.

The V call is TRBV6-1, the J call TRBJ2-7; D remains ambiguous. V lost 6 bases to trimming and J lost 2 bases, with 14 bases between them. Germline V gene sequence: CDR1 MNHNS, CDR2 SASEGT. The CDR3 covers 14 residues. The CDR3: CASRGLVATYEQYF. CDR3 nucleotides: TGTGCCAGCAGGGGCCTTGTGGCCACCTACGAGCAGTACTTC.

The chain combines TRBV5-6 with TRBJ2-5; 10 nucleotides line up with TRBD2. This CDR3 region has 15 residues. The V and J ends lost 4 bases and 5 bases, in that order; junction bases with no gene match: 8. Per the germline V gene, CDR1 is SGHDT and CDR2 is YYEEEE. The CDR3 nucleotides read TGTGCCAGCAGCCGCCCAACTAGCGGGGCCGAGACCCAGTACTTC. It specifies CASSRPTSGAETQYF.

This sequence joins TRBV4-3 and TRBJ1-5, with D uncertain. Germline assignment: CDR1 LGHNA and CDR2 YSLEER. This CDR3 comprises 13 residues. V was trimmed by 0 bases and J by 6 bases, leaving 6 bases between them. The CDR3 region has the DNA TGCGCCAGCAGCCAAGAGACGGGTCAGCCCCAGCATTTT. It codes for CASSQETGQPQHF.

The chain joins TRBV7-9 to TRBJ2-1, with D perhaps TRBD1 (5 bases). With 5 bases removed from V and 3 bases from J, the gap between germline ends came to 14 bases. The CDR3 covers 15 residues. CDR1 and CDR2 from the germline V gene are SEHNR and FQNEAQ (reference sequence). CDR3 loop: CASSEAQVLYNEQFF. The CDR3 DNA reads TGTGCCAGCAGCGAAGCACAGGTTCTCTACAATGAGCAGTTCTTC.

The chain has TRBV18 and TRBJ2-7; possibly TRBD1 for D (6 bases). The CDR3 runs 15 residues. Germline V gene data show CDR1 as KGHSH and CDR2 as LQKENI. The V end lost 0 bases, the J end lost 7 bases, and 16 bases lay between the germline ends. The CDR3 protein is CASSPPSGVWREQYF. Written as DNA, the CDR3 is TGTGCCAGCTCACCACCGTCAGGGGTGTGGAGGGAGCAGTACTTC. The whole variable domain, filled in from reference TRBV18 and TRBJ2-7, reads NAGVMQNPRHLVRRRGQEARLRCSPMKGHSHVYWYRQLPEEGLKFMVYLQKENIIDESGMPKERFSAEFPKEGPSILRIQQVVRGDSAAYFCASSPPSGVWREQYFGPGTRLTVT.

This sequence joins TRBV5-1 and TRBJ2-5; TRBD1 aligns across 10 bases. V trimming: 2 bases; J trimming: 1 base; junction bases outside the gene matches: 8. The germline CDR1 and CDR2 sequences are SGHRS and YFSETQ. This CDR3 has 17 amino acids. The CDR3 loop is CASSFGGGQGFQETQYF. CDR3 DNA sequence: TGCGCCAGCAGCTTTGGCGGGGGACAGGGGTTCCAAGAGACCCAGTACTTC.

V usage is TRBV29-1 and J usage is TRBJ1-2, with D possibly being TRBD1 (6 bases). Germline CDR1 and CDR2: SQVTM and ANQGSEA. Trimming stripped 4 bases from V and 3 bases from J, with 12 bases between. The CDR3 covers 13 residues. This CDR3 is CSVVVGGDYGYTF. In DNA form, the CDR3 reads TGCAGCGTTGTCGTAGGGGGGGACTATGGCTACACCTTC.

This chain connects TRBV11-2 to TRBJ2-5; 9 nucleotides match TRBD1. Germline assignment: CDR1 SGHAT and CDR2 FQNNGV. The CDR3 is 13 residues long. Losses at the gene ends were 4 bases for V and 3 bases for J; bases not matched to a gene: 0. The CDR3 sequence: CASSWDREETQYF. In DNA, the CDR3 is TGTGCCAGCAGCTGGGACAGGGAAGAGACCCAGTACTTC.

The genes are TRBV30 and TRBJ1-4, with TRBD1 matching over 8 bases. The CDR3 has 14 residues. The germline CDR1 and CDR2 sequences are GTSNPN and SVGIG (reference sequence). Trimming removed 3 bases from V and 10 bases from J; junction bases left unmatched: 10. For the CDR3, the DNA is TGTGCCTGGAGCCCGGACAGGGCGCCTGCAAAACTGTTTTTT. Translating it yields CAWSPDRAPAKLFF.

V gene TRBV7-9 combines with J gene TRBJ1-2, with TRBD1 identical over 10 bases. The germline V gene has CDR1 SEHNR and CDR2 FQNEAQ (reference sequence). This CDR3 comprises 16 residues. V lost 1 base, J lost 2 bases, and 4 bases stayed unmatched. CDR3 nucleotide sequence: TGTGCCAGCAGCTTAGGTGGGGGACAGGGGAACTATGGCTACACCTTC. Protein: CASSLGGGQGNYGYTF.

The chain combines TRBV30 with TRBJ2-2; 9 bases map to TRBD2. V shed 0 bases, J shed 3 bases, and the junction held 2 bases outside the gene matches. The length of the CDR3 is 15 residues. In germline, CDR1 is GTSNPN, CDR2 SVGIG (reference sequence). The DNA for the CDR3 is TGTGCCTGGAGTGTAGCGGGGGGTTACACCGGGGAGCTGTTTTTT. Encoded protein: CAWSVAGGYTGELFF.

The gene calls are TRBV20-1 and TRBJ2-5; D is unresolved. Trimming cost V 4 bases and J 4 bases, with 7 bases left between them. The CDR3 extends over 11 amino acids. Germline V gene sequence: CDR1 DFQATT, CDR2 SNEGSKA (reference sequence). The CDR3 DNA sequence: TGCAGTGCTACCGCAGGAGAGACCCAGTACTTC. The encoded protein is CSATAGETQYF.

This chain links TRBV5-8 with TRBJ2-7; D is possibly TRBD2 (5 bases). The germline CDR1 and CDR2 sequences are SGHTS and YDEGEE. The CDR3 covers 14 residues. V shed 6 bases and J shed 6 bases, with 19 bases lying between them. As DNA, the CDR3 is TGTGCCAGCACCTCGCGGGCTGGCGGGCCCGAGCAGTACGTC. It encodes CASTSRAGGPEQYV.

This clone has just one count. The chain carries TRBV19 and TRBJ2-1; tentatively, D is TRBD1 (5 bases). In germline, CDR1 is LNHDA, CDR2 SQIVND (reference sequence). There are 15 residues in the CDR3. V was clipped by 2 bases and J by 1 base, with 9 bases between them. The CDR3 sequence: CASSITGRSYNEQFF. Here the CDR3 DNA reads TGTGCCAGTAGTATAACAGGACGGTCCTACAATGAGCAGTTCTTC.

This chain uses TRBV19 with TRBJ2-1; D is undetermined. V lost 5 bases to trimming and J lost 5 bases, with 13 bases between them. The CDR3 is 14 residues long. Germline assignment: CDR1 LNHDA and CDR2 SQIVND (reference sequence). CDR3 nucleotides: TGTGCCAGTAGTCTTCGGCGGCAGAACAATGAGCAGTTCTTC. The encoded protein is CASSLRRQNNEQFF. The full variable domain, rest sourced from reference TRBV19 and TRBJ2-1, is DGGITQSPKYLFRKEGQNVTLSCEQNLNHDAMYWYRQDPGQGLRLIYYSQIVNDFQKGDIAEGYSVSREKKESFPLTVTSAQKNPTAFYLCASSLRRQNNEQFFGPGTRLTVL.